This entry is about one T cell receptor (beta chain). This entry belongs to a study of blood T cell repertoires in COVID-19. The length of the CDR3 is 13 residues. The ends were cut back, 1 base at V and 3 bases at J, with 6 bases in the middle. The germline V gene encodes CDR1 SGHAT and CDR2 FQNNGV. TCRdb keeps only in-frame clones here, not all; method: immunoSEQ multiplex PCR. This sample has about 120,000 clones, with more than 80% found just once. The clonotype was recovered from a man between 65 and 85 years old with active or convalescent COVID-19. Input material: peripheral blood. The genes are TRBV11-2 and TRBJ1-1; no firm D call. CDR3 coding DNA: TGTGCCAGCAGCTTAGCCCGGGACACTGAAGCTTTCTTT. This encodes CASSLARDTEAFF.